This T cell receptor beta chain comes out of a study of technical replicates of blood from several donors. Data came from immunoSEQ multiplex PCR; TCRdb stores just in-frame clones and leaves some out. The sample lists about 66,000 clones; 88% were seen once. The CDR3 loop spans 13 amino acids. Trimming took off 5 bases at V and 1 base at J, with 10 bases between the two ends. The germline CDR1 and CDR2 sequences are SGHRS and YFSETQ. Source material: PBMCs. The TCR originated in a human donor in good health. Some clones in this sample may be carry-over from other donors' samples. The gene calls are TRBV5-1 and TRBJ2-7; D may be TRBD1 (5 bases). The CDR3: CASSQGGSYEQYF. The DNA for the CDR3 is TGCGCCAGCAGTCAGGGTGGGTCCTACGAGCAGTACTTC.